Following are 5 T cell receptor beta chains from one sample sequenced in a study of CD8 T cells in Susac syndrome. About 0.5 to 1 ug RNA was reverse transcribed with random hexamers. MiXCR, applied by TCRdb to the immunoSEQ multiplex PCR reads, yields one record per CDR3 protein. The sample lists a few hundred thousand distinct CDR3 sequences, just over 90% occurring once. Sequenced input: CD4+ T cells from PBMCs. The receptors were gathered from a human donor with multiple sclerosis.

The chain links TRBV15 to TRBJ1-6; maybe TRBD1 (6 bases). This CDR3 has 17 amino acids. Trimming stripped 0 bases from V and 10 bases from J, with 19 bases between. Germline assignment: CDR1 LNHNV and CDR2 YYDKDF (reference sequence). The CDR3 DNA reads as TGTGCCACCAGCAGAGATCGGTCAGGGGTAGTCGCCTCACCCCTCCACTTT. It codes for CATSRDRSGVVASPLHF.

The chain combines TRBV12-3 or TRBV12-4 with TRBJ2-7; tentatively, D is TRBD2 (7 bases). V lost 6 bases and J lost 1, with 16 bases in between. The CDR3 consists of 15 residues. The CDR3 bases are TGTGCCAGCAGCCCCCTGCGGGGGCCTTCCTACGAGCAGTACTTC. Its protein product is CASSPLRGPSYEQYF.

The V call is TRBV7-9, the J call TRBJ2-3; 7 bases map to TRBD1. Germline values: CDR1 SEHNR, CDR2 FQNEAQ (reference sequence). J was trimmed by 1 base and V by 5 bases; bases with no gene match: 9. CDR3 size: 16 residues. CDR3 nucleotides: TGTGCCAGCAGCCAACAGGGGACGGACCGCACAGATACGCAGTATTTT. It yields the protein CASSQQGTDRTDTQYF.

The chain joins TRBV7-9 to TRBJ2-2; no clear D gene. The CDR3 spans 15 residues. Germline V gene sequence: CDR1 SEHNR, CDR2 FQNEAQ (reference sequence). V lost 4 bases to trimming and J lost 2 bases, with 11 bases between them. The CDR3 region has the DNA TGTGCCAGCAGCTCGGGCCCCGTTAACACCGGGGAGCTGTTTTTT. Protein product: CASSSGPVNTGELFF.

The chain combines TRBV6-6 with TRBJ2-7; D call uncertain. Germline V gene lookup returns CDR1 MNHNY and CDR2 SVGAGI (reference sequence). This CDR3 spans 16 amino acids. Trimming pared 6 bases from V and 0 bases from J, leaving 18 bases between. The chain's CDR3 is CASSLQSKGGSYEQYF. Here the CDR3 DNA reads TGTGCCAGCAGCCTTCAATCCAAAGGTGGCTCCTACGAGCAGTACTTC.